Below are 18 T cell receptor beta chains sequenced from a single sample in a study of T cells in Graves' hyperthyroidism and ophthalmopathy. RNA transcripts were the template for amplifying TCR beta CDR3 regions. HTBI primers were employed in a first-round RT-PCR of the TCR CDR3. TCRdb analysed the multiplex PCR reads with MiXCR anew, one entry per CDR3 protein. The data hold about 500,000 distinct CDR3 sequences, with about 15% observed a single time. Sequences were obtained from blood. The receptors were sampled from a woman between 18 and 29 years old with Graves' ophthalmopathy.

This chain's CDR3 is CASSKGTDSNQPQHF. For the CDR3, the DNA is TGTGCCAGCAGTAAAGGGACGGATAGCAATCAGCCCCAGCATTTT. The chain recombines TRBV6-1 with TRBJ1-5, with D tentatively TRBD1 (5 bases). CDR1 MNHNS and CDR2 SASEGT come from the germline V gene. V shed 5 bases and J shed 0 bases, with 11 bases lying between them. This CDR3 region has 15 residues.

This clonotype has a handful of counts. Germline is not matched at one junction end, which may reflect a read error. The CDR3 loop reads CASSAKQEGEQSF. The DNA of the CDR3 is TGTGCCAGCAGCGCTAAACAGGAAGGTGAGCAGTCCTTC. The J gene is TRBJ2-1, the V gene TRBV7-9, with D possibly TRBD1 on 5 matching bases. Germline CDR1 SEHNR, CDR2 FQNEAQ (reference sequence). The CDR3 covers 13 residues.

The chain is built from TRBV5-4 and TRBJ1-3; D not resolved. This CDR3 comprises 15 residues. The V gene's germline CDR1 is SGHNT and CDR2 YYREEE (reference sequence). Trimming left V 4 bases short and J 3 bases short, with 14 bases between. The DNA of the CDR3 is TGTGCCAGCAGCCCCGGCGCGGGGTTTGGAAACACCATATATTTT. Its translation is CASSPGAGFGNTIYF.

The rearrangement uses TRBV9 and TRBJ2-4, with D possibly matching TRBD2 (5 bases). From germline, CDR1 is SGDLS and CDR2 YYNGEE. V was pared by 0 bases and J by 3 bases, with 13 bases between. This CDR3 region has 16 residues. The CDR3 sequence: CASSVAAGGRKNIQYF. CDR3 in DNA: TGTGCCAGCAGCGTAGCGGCAGGAGGACGCAAAAACATTCAGTACTTC. Together with reference TRBV9 and TRBJ2-4, the CDR3 gives the full variable domain: DSGVTQTPKHLITATGQRVTLRCSPRSGDLSVYWYQQSLDQGLQFLIQYYNGEERAKGNILERFSAQQFPDLHSELNLSSLELGDSALYFCASSVAAGGRKNIQYFGAGTRLSVL.

A few counts support this clonotype. The chain couples TRBV11-2 to TRBJ2-2; 7 bases match TRBD1. Germline CDR1 and CDR2: SGHAT and FQNNGV. V shed 5 bases and J 4 bases; nucleotides not matched to a gene: 4. The CDR3 length is 14 residues. The CDR3 region is CASSPGQATGELFF. CDR3 in DNA: TGTGCCAGCAGCCCAGGACAGGCCACCGGGGAGCTGTTTTTT.

This clonotype was recorded a few times. The CDR3 DNA sequence: TGTGCCAGCAGTTACCTTTGGGTTTCGAAGACAGGGAGTGAAAAACTGTTTTTT. It codes for CASSYLWVSKTGSEKLFF. The rearrangement links TRBV6-5 to TRBJ1-4, with TRBD1 matching 7 bases. Germline CDR1 reads MNHEY; CDR2 reads SVGAGI. The CDR3 is 18 amino acids. Germline trimming cut 2 bases from V and 7 bases from J; bases unmatched to any gene: 16.

This clonotype was seen a handful of times. The gene calls are TRBV9 and TRBJ2-3; TRBD2 is a possible D gene (6 bases). The CDR3 contains 17 residues. Germline V CDR1 and CDR2: SGDLS, YYNGEE. The ends were cut back, 0 bases at V and 0 bases at J, with 14 bases in the middle. This chain's CDR3 is CASSVASGVLSTDTQYF. The DNA for the CDR3 is TGTGCCAGCAGCGTAGCCTCGGGGGTGCTTAGCACAGATACGCAGTATTTT.

This clonotype was found many times. V and J are TRBV7-6 and TRBJ1-5; TRBD1 is a possible D gene (6 bases). The germline gives CDR1 SGHVS, CDR2 FNYEAQ. Trimming shortened V by 5 bases and J by 6 bases, and 17 bases separated the two germline ends. The CDR3 is made up of 15 amino acids. CDR3 DNA: TGTGCCAGCAGCCAACTACAGGGTAGGGGTCAGCCCCAGCATTTT. Its protein is CASSQLQGRGQPQHF.

This clonotype has only a few counts. This chain connects TRBV6-1 to TRBJ2-6; D is possibly TRBD1 (5 bases). The CDR3 runs 19 residues. CDR1 MNHNS and CDR2 SASEGT come from the germline V gene. The V and J ends lost 2 bases and 0 bases respectively, with 17 bases between them. CDR3 in DNA: TGTGCCAGCAGTGAATTGGCATCGAGACAGAGCTCTGGGGCCAACGTCCTGACTTTC. It codes for CASSELASRQSSGANVLTF.

This clonotype was recorded many times. This rearrangement joins TRBV5-1 to TRBJ2-7; perhaps TRBD1 as D (5 bases). The CDR3 has 14 amino acids. The V end lost 0 bases, the J end lost 2 bases, and 9 bases lay between the germline ends. The V gene's germline CDR1 is SGHRS and CDR2 YFSETQ. The CDR3 DNA follows: TGCGCCAGCAGCTTGGATGACAGACCCTACGAGCAGTACTTC. Amino acids: CASSLDDRPYEQYF. Combining the CDR3 with reference TRBV5-1 and TRBJ2-7 gives the whole variable domain KAGVTQTPRYLIKTRGQQVTLSCSPISGHRSVSWYQQTPGQGLQFLFEYFSETQRNKGNFPGRFSGRQFSNSRSEMNVSTLELGDSALYLCASSLDDRPYEQYFGPGTRLTVT.

This clonotype has a count of ten or more. The rearrangement links TRBV12-3 or TRBV12-4 to TRBJ1-1; D uncertain. Between the trimmed V and J ends, which lost 2 bases and 1 base, there was a span of 8 bases. The CDR3 length is 14 residues. This chain's CDR3 is CASSLWMRNTEAFF. CDR3 nucleotides: TGTGCCAGCAGTTTATGGATGAGGAACACTGAAGCTTTCTTT.

In its sample, this clonotype was seen a few times. The J gene is TRBJ1-1, the V gene TRBV19, with 8 nucleotides matching TRBD1. Germline V CDR1 and CDR2: LNHDA, SQIVND (reference sequence). The CDR3 is 15 residues long. V was clipped by 2 bases and J by 2 bases; unmatched bases: 4. For the CDR3, the DNA is TGTGCCAGTAGTATACAGGGGGCAGAAAACACTGAAGCTTTCTTT. It yields the protein CASSIQGAENTEAFF.

This clonotype was picked up a small number of times. The CDR3 sequence is CASSVGATPYNEQFF. CDR3 nucleotides: TGTGCCAGCAGCGTAGGTGCTACCCCCTACAATGAGCAGTTCTTC. This chain links TRBV9 with TRBJ2-1; the D is unclear. The V end lost 0 bases, the J end lost 2 bases, and 9 bases lay between the germline ends. This CDR3 has 15 residues. CDR1 SGDLS and CDR2 YYNGEE come from the germline V gene.

The sample holds many counts of this clonotype. The chain employs TRBV20-1 and TRBJ2-4; TRBD2 matches 9 bases. The J segment lost 5 bases and the V segment lost 4 bases, leaving 12 bases of the junction unmatched. Germline-derived CDR1 and CDR2 are DFQATT and SNEGSKA (reference sequence). This CDR3 contains 16 residues. CDR3 sequence: CSATLRGGGVENIQYF. The DNA for the CDR3 is TGCAGTGCTACCTTAAGGGGCGGGGGGGTGGAAAACATTCAGTACTTC.

This clonotype appeared many times. The gene calls are TRBV11-3 and TRBJ2-5, with D possibly matching TRBD2 (6 bases). The germline V gene has CDR1 SGHNT and CDR2 YENEEA. V was cut by 5 bases and J by 5 bases, with 24 bases left in between. The CDR3 totals 17 residues. The CDR3, as DNA: TGTGCCAGCAGCCCCTCGGGGCGGGACCTCCCCCCGGAGACCCAGTACTTC. Translating it yields CASSPSGRDLPPETQYF.

In its sample, this clonotype was seen a few times. The gene calls are TRBV4-1 and TRBJ2-1, with D possibly called TRBD1 or TRBD2 (6 bases each). The CDR3 extends over 16 amino acids. Between the trimmed V and J ends, which lost 4 bases and 4 bases, there was a span of 17 bases. Germline lookup yields CDR1 MGHRA and CDR2 YSYEKL. CDR3 amino acids: CASSPMGARGYNEQFF. The CDR3 region has the DNA TGCGCCAGCAGCCCCATGGGGGCGCGGGGTTACAATGAGCAGTTCTTC.

Many counts were recorded for this clonotype. V is TRBV12-3 or TRBV12-4 and J is TRBJ2-7, with TRBD1 matching over 9 bases. CDR3 size: 15 residues. V gave up 5 bases and J gave up 5 bases; unmatched junction bases: 10. CDR3 protein: CASSPDGTGSDEQYF. The CDR3 nucleotides read TGTGCCAGCAGTCCGGACGGGACAGGGAGCGACGAGCAGTACTTC.

A single count supports this clonotype. V gene TRBV28 combines with J gene TRBJ2-5; D may be TRBD2 (5 bases). The germline V gene encodes CDR1 MDHEN and CDR2 SYDVKM. V lost 6 bases and J lost 3, with 17 bases in between. The CDR3 extends over 15 amino acids. Written as DNA, the CDR3 is TGTGCCAGCAGGCCGAGGACTGCCTTCAAAGAGACCCAGTACTTC. Its protein product is CASRPRTAFKETQYF.